This T cell receptor beta chain emerged from a study of T cells in Graves' hyperthyroidism and ophthalmopathy. Study in general: Peripheral blood was taken when the disease was first diagnosed, before any treatment began.

Amplification of TCR beta CDR3 regions used RNA as the template. RT-PCR in the first round (using the HTBI primer set) targeted the TCR CDR3. Each CDR3 protein gets one entry after TCRdb re-called the multiplex PCR reads with MiXCR. The sample records 370,000 or so distinct CDR3 sequences, 15% to 19% being singletons. Study-level findings and limits: Peripheral blood also featured most of the thyroid clonotypes expanded above 0.001.

Germline trimming cut 3 bases from V and 7 bases from J; bases unmatched to any gene: 6. The germline V gene has CDR1 MDHEN and CDR2 SYDVKM. This CDR3 is 14 amino acids long. This clonotype was seen repeatedly, ten times or more. The antigen remains unidentified. V gene TRBV28 combines with J gene TRBJ1-5; TRBD1 aligns across 7 bases. The clonotype originates from a woman in her late teens or twenties with Graves' hyperthyroidism that later progressed to Graves' ophthalmopathy. What was sequenced was blood. In nucleotides, the CDR3 is TGTGCCAGCAGTTTTCGAGGGGGCTGGCAGCCCCAGCATTTT. Translation gives CASSFRGGWQPQHF.